Each of the 29 T cell receptor beta chains below was sequenced from the same sample in a study of response to subunit inactivated influenza vaccine (dated by TCRdb to between 2017 and 2018). Library preparation used RT-PCR. Instrument on record: Illumina HiSeq 2500. Through fastp at Q25 and MiXCR, TCRdb rebuilt clones from the public reads, retaining in-frame beta chains. Entries are consolidated by CDR3 protein sequence, retaining the most common genes and DNA. This sample comprises 500,000 to 600,000 distinct CDR3 sequences, approximately 15% of them detected only once. The biggest ten clones account for approximately 3% of the sample. The sample in question was CD4+ T cells sorted from PBMCs, obtained less than 30 months after vaccination. These receptors originate from a man between 50 and 69 years old who received an inactivated influenza vaccine. Donor details come from another sample of the same person, matched by shared clones.

The chain is built from TRBV7-2 and TRBJ2-3; D not resolved. CDR3 size: 14 residues. Deletions cut 2 bases from V and 6 bases from J, with 12 bases between. Germline loops: CDR1 SGHTA, CDR2 FQGNSA. This CDR3 is CASSLMLTQDTQYF. For the CDR3, the DNA is TGTGCCAGCAGCTTAATGCTAACTCAGGATACGCAGTATTTT.

The chain has TRBV7-8 and TRBJ1-1, with 8 nucleotides matching TRBD1. Germline V gene lookup returns CDR1 SGHVS and CDR2 FQNEAQ. The CDR3 runs 14 residues. Trimming at V came to 7 bases and at J to 1 base, leaving 5 bases not matched to a gene. The CDR3 DNA is TGTGCCAGCATCTACAGGGGGGGGAACACTGAAGCTTTCTTT. It encodes CASIYRGGNTEAFF.

This chain links TRBV3-1 with TRBJ2-1, with 7 bases fitting TRBD2. With 4 bases clipped from V and 6 bases from J, the junction kept 15 bases outside the gene matches. The CDR3 length is 17 residues. Germline CDR1 LGHDT, CDR2 YNNKEL (reference sequence). The CDR3, as DNA: TGTGCCAGCAGCCCTATAGGGACTATAAAATTAGTCAATGAGCAGTTCTTC. Residues: CASSPIGTIKLVNEQFF.

V usage is TRBV11-2 and J usage is TRBJ2-5; no definite D call. The CDR3 runs to 14 residues. Germline loops: CDR1 SGHAT, CDR2 FQNNGV. Between the trimmed V and J ends, which lost 1 base and 1 base, there was a span of 7 bases. The CDR3, as DNA: TGTGCCAGCAGCTTAGGGACGATCCAAGAGACCCAGTACTTC. It translates to CASSLGTIQETQYF.

The chain joins TRBV4-3 to TRBJ2-3; 10 nucleotides align to TRBD2. The germline V gene has CDR1 LGHNA and CDR2 YSLEER. V shed 4 bases, J shed 2 bases, and the junction held 3 bases outside the gene matches. This CDR3 has 15 amino acids. CDR3 DNA: TGCGCCAGCAGCCCCGGGACTAGCGCCACAGATACGCAGTATTTT. It translates to CASSPGTSATDTQYF.

This clonotype came up many times. The chain is built from TRBV5-1 and TRBJ1-4; D uncertain. The V gene lost 2 bases and the J gene lost 3 bases, with 8 bases spanning the gap. CDR3 length equals 14 residues. The germline V gene has CDR1 SGHRS and CDR2 YFSETQ. The chain's CDR3 is CASSLERANEKLFF. The CDR3 DNA reads TGCGCCAGCAGCTTAGAGAGGGCTAATGAAAAACTGTTTTTT.

The J gene is TRBJ1-1, the V gene TRBV30; 8 bases are a match to TRBD1. From germline, CDR1 is GTSNPN and CDR2 SVGIG (reference sequence). This CDR3 region has 15 residues. V lost 2 bases and J lost 4; bases outside the gene matches: 9. CDR3 sequence reads: CAWSPLTGVGTEAFF. CDR3 coding DNA: TGTGCCTGGAGTCCCTTGACAGGGGTCGGCACTGAAGCTTTCTTT.

The rearrangement links TRBV4-3 to TRBJ2-3; the match to TRBD2 covers 7 bases. The J segment lost 2 bases and the V segment lost 1 base, leaving 9 bases of the junction unmatched. CDR3 length: 17 residues. Germline V gene sequence: CDR1 LGHNA, CDR2 YSLEER. The CDR3 DNA is TGCGCCAGCAGCCAAGGGGCTAGCGGAGGGTTCACAGATACGCAGTATTTT. Translated, it gives CASSQGASGGFTDTQYF.

The gene calls are TRBV29-1 and TRBJ1-1; 7 bases map to TRBD1. This CDR3 region has 14 residues. Germline V lookup: CDR1 SQVTM, CDR2 ANQGSEA. V shed 6 bases and J 0 bases; nucleotides not matched to a gene: 7. This CDR3 is CSVGTENMNTEAFF. As DNA, the CDR3 is TGCAGCGTAGGGACAGAGAATATGAACACTGAAGCTTTCTTT. Full variable domain (outside the CDR3, taken from reference TRBV29-1 and TRBJ1-1): SAVISQKPSRDICQRGTSLTIQCQVDSQVTMMFWYRQQPGQSLTLIATANQGSEATYESGFVIDKFPISRPNLTFSTLTVSNMSPEDSSIYLCSVGTENMNTEAFFGQGTRLTVV.

The gene calls are TRBV11-2 and TRBJ2-3; 13 nucleotides agree with TRBD2. V trimming: 5 bases; J trimming: 4 bases; junction bases outside the gene matches: 6. This CDR3 spans 16 amino acids. Per the germline V gene, CDR1 is SGHAT and CDR2 is FQNNGV. The CDR3 bases are TGTGCCAGCAGCCTCCGGACTAGCGGGAGATCAGATACGCAGTATTTT. Protein product: CASSLRTSGRSDTQYF.

This clonotype appeared a few times. The chain combines TRBV30 with TRBJ2-1; no clear D. V lost 5 bases, J lost 8 bases, and 7 bases lay in between. This CDR3 region has 10 residues. Germline-derived CDR1 and CDR2 are GTSNPN and SVGIG (reference sequence). Written as DNA, the CDR3 is TGTGCCTGGGGAGACTATGAGCAGTTCTTC. This sequence encodes CAWGDYEQFF.

The chain carries TRBV2 and TRBJ2-3; D possibly matches TRBD1 or TRBD2 (6 bases each). The V gene's germline CDR1 is SNHLY and CDR2 FYNNEI. The length of the CDR3 is 15 residues. V gave up 5 bases and J gave up 2 bases, with 14 bases separating them. CDR3 in DNA: TGTGCCAGCAGTCCAGGGGCGGGGTTCACAGATACGCAGTATTTT. Amino acid sequence: CASSPGAGFTDTQYF.

This clonotype occurred a few times. The chain is built from TRBV5-1 and TRBJ1-4, with TRBD1 as a possible D gene (5 bases). Deletions cut 0 bases from V and 7 bases from J, with 16 bases between. This CDR3 spans 16 amino acids. Germline V CDR1 and CDR2: SGHRS, YFSETQ. CDR3 sequence (DNA): TGCGCCAGCAGCTTGGCCCCGTGGGGCTGGGGTGAAAAACTGTTTTTT. This sequence encodes CASSLAPWGWGEKLFF. Supplemented by reference TRBV5-1 and TRBJ1-4, the full variable domain reads KAGVTQTPRYLIKTRGQQVTLSCSPISGHRSVSWYQQTPGQGLQFLFEYFSETQRNKGNFPGRFSGRQFSNSRSEMNVSTLELGDSALYLCASSLAPWGWGEKLFFGSGTQLSVL.

The CDR3 protein is CASRYTGGSYEQYF. Written as DNA, the CDR3 is TGTGCCAGCAGATATACAGGGGGTTCCTACGAGCAGTACTTC. The genes are TRBV7-8 and TRBJ2-7; TRBD1 aligns across 8 bases. The CDR3 spans 14 residues. Losses at the gene ends were 6 bases for V and 1 base for J; bases not matched to a gene: 5. Germline V gene lookup returns CDR1 SGHVS and CDR2 FQNEAQ.

The chain uses TRBV4-2 and TRBJ2-7; the D gene is possibly TRBD1 (7 bases). From germline, CDR1 is LGHNA and CDR2 YNFKEQ. V was pared by 1 base and J by 0 bases, with 13 bases between. There are 16 residues in the CDR3. The CDR3 region has the DNA TGTGCCAGCAGCCAAGTCGGCGGGACAGCCTCCTACGAGCAGTACTTC. It encodes CASSQVGGTASYEQYF.

This clonotype was counted only a few times. The V and J genes are TRBV20-1 and TRBJ2-2; D tentatively reads TRBD1 or TRBD2 (5 bases each). Germline loops: CDR1 DFQATT, CDR2 SNEGSKA (reference sequence). The CDR3 covers 16 residues. The V and J ends lost 0 bases and 5 bases respectively, with 16 bases between them. The CDR3 spells CSARDWDPRDTGELFF. For the CDR3, the DNA is TGCAGTGCTAGAGATTGGGACCCCAGGGATACCGGGGAGCTGTTTTTT.

The chain combines TRBV5-1 with TRBJ1-2; unclear D gene. Trimming cost V 2 bases and J 1 base, with 9 bases left between them. The CDR3 spans 14 residues. Germline CDR1 and CDR2: SGHRS and YFSETQ. CDR3 coding DNA: TGCGCCAGCAGCTTAACATATGTTAACTATGGCTACACCTTC. It is translated as CASSLTYVNYGYTF.

This clonotype was recorded once. A read error may account for a junction end that differs from germline. The chain employs TRBV4-2 and TRBJ2-5; 8 nucleotides match TRBD2. This CDR3 is 17 amino acids long. CDR1 and CDR2 from the germline V gene are LGHNA and YNFKEQ. CDR3 in amino acids: CASSQGGVAGPQETQYF. The CDR3 DNA reads TGTGCCAGCAGTCAAGGAGGAGTAGCGGGGCCCCAAGAGACCCAGTACTTC.

This clonotype was detected ten times or more. V gene TRBV5-1 combines with J gene TRBJ2-7; D is possibly TRBD2 (6 bases). The V end was cut by 1 base, the J end by 5 bases, with 16 bases between. Germline lookup yields CDR1 SGHRS and CDR2 YFSETQ. CDR3 length: 15 residues. The CDR3 DNA sequence: TGCGCCAGCAGCTTGAGTAGCGGACCCTCGGACGAGCAGTACTTC. Translation: CASSLSSGPSDEQYF.

The sample holds a few counts of this clonotype. The rearrangement uses TRBV20-1 and TRBJ2-7; TRBD1 or TRBD2 may be the D gene (6 bases each). Trimming stripped 6 bases from V and 1 base from J, with 16 bases between. Germline CDR1 reads DFQATT; CDR2 reads SNEGSKA (reference sequence). The CDR3 has 14 residues. The CDR3 DNA is TGCAGTGCCAAGAGGGGGGCTGGGTCCTACGAGCAGTACTTC. This translates into CSAKRGAGSYEQYF.

The chain joins TRBV2 to TRBJ2-5; D not certain. The germline V and J ends were trimmed by 4 bases and 4 bases, with 1 base remaining between them. From germline, CDR1 is SNHLY and CDR2 FYNNEI. CDR3 length: 10 residues. The CDR3, as DNA: TGTGCCAGCAGTGTAGAGACCCAGTACTTC. It is translated as CASSVETQYF.

This clonotype was counted many times. V and J are TRBV5-1 and TRBJ2-7, with 7 bases that match TRBD2. The CDR3 has 13 amino acids. The J segment lost 3 bases and the V segment lost 4 bases, leaving 4 bases of the junction unmatched. CDR1 SGHRS and CDR2 YFSETQ come from the germline V gene. The chain's CDR3 is CASSPIAGYEQYF. The CDR3 DNA reads TGCGCCAGCAGCCCGATAGCGGGCTACGAGCAGTACTTC.

In this sample, this clonotype turned up a few times. This sequence joins TRBV20-1 and TRBJ2-7, with D tentatively TRBD1 (5 bases). With 3 bases removed from V and 2 bases from J, the gap between germline ends came to 8 bases. CDR3 size: 12 residues. Germline CDR1 is DFQATT and CDR2 is SNEGSKA (reference sequence). As DNA, the CDR3 is TGCAGTGCTAGGACAGACACCTACGAGCAGTACTTC. It specifies CSARTDTYEQYF.

This chain joins TRBV12-3 or TRBV12-4 and TRBJ2-7; TRBD1 matches 11 bases. V trimming: 3 bases; J trimming: 0 bases; junction bases outside the gene matches: 4. The CDR3 consists of 16 residues. The CDR3 DNA reads as TGTGCCAGCAGTTTCGTTGGGACAGGGGGCTCCTACGAGCAGTACTTC. Its translation is CASSFVGTGGSYEQYF.

This clonotype turned up a few times. This chain uses TRBV7-2 with TRBJ2-2; 7 nucleotides align to TRBD2. The CDR3 has 15 amino acids. Germline CDR1 is SGHTA and CDR2 is FQGNSA. V was pared by 5 bases and J by 5 bases, with 8 bases of the junction left unmatched. The CDR3 sequence: CASSPRGEGTGELFF. CDR3 DNA sequence: TGTGCCAGCAGCCCACGGGGGGAGGGTACCGGGGAGCTGTTTTTT.

The chain combines TRBV20-1 with TRBJ2-3; 8 bases line up with TRBD2. Germline assignment: CDR1 DFQATT and CDR2 SNEGSKA (reference sequence). The V and J ends lost 6 bases and 2 bases, in that order; junction bases with no gene match: 16. The CDR3 has 17 residues. The CDR3 region is CSANDYWLAGSTDTQYF. In nucleotides, the CDR3 is TGCAGTGCCAACGACTATTGGCTAGCGGGCTCCACAGATACGCAGTATTTT.

This sequence joins TRBV20-1 and TRBJ1-2, with a possible D match to TRBD1 (5 bases). Trimming left V 1 base short and J 6 bases short, with 15 bases between. This CDR3 comprises 14 residues. Per the germline V gene, CDR1 is DFQATT and CDR2 is SNEGSKA (reference sequence). The CDR3 DNA follows: TGCAGTGCTAGAGCCACTGGGACGCGAGATGGCTACACCTTC. This gives the protein CSARATGTRDGYTF.

The chain has TRBV6-1 and TRBJ2-2; D is unresolved. The germline V gene encodes CDR1 MNHNS and CDR2 SASEGT. The CDR3 is 15 residues long. Deletions cut 6 bases from V and 1 base from J, with 12 bases between. The CDR3 DNA sequence: TGTGCCAGCAGCGAGGATGTGAGGAACACCGGGGAGCTGTTTTTT. Translated: CASSEDVRNTGELFF.

This clonotype was detected a few times. The chain combines TRBV20-1 with TRBJ2-1; D possibly uses TRBD1 or TRBD2 (5 bases each). V gave up 4 bases and J gave up 5 bases, with 15 bases separating them. Germline V gene data show CDR1 as DFQATT and CDR2 as SNEGSKA (reference sequence). The CDR3 is 14 amino acids. As DNA, the CDR3 is TGCAGTGCTAACGGGGCGCTCAGGGACAATGAGCAGTTCTTC. The encoded protein is CSANGALRDNEQFF.